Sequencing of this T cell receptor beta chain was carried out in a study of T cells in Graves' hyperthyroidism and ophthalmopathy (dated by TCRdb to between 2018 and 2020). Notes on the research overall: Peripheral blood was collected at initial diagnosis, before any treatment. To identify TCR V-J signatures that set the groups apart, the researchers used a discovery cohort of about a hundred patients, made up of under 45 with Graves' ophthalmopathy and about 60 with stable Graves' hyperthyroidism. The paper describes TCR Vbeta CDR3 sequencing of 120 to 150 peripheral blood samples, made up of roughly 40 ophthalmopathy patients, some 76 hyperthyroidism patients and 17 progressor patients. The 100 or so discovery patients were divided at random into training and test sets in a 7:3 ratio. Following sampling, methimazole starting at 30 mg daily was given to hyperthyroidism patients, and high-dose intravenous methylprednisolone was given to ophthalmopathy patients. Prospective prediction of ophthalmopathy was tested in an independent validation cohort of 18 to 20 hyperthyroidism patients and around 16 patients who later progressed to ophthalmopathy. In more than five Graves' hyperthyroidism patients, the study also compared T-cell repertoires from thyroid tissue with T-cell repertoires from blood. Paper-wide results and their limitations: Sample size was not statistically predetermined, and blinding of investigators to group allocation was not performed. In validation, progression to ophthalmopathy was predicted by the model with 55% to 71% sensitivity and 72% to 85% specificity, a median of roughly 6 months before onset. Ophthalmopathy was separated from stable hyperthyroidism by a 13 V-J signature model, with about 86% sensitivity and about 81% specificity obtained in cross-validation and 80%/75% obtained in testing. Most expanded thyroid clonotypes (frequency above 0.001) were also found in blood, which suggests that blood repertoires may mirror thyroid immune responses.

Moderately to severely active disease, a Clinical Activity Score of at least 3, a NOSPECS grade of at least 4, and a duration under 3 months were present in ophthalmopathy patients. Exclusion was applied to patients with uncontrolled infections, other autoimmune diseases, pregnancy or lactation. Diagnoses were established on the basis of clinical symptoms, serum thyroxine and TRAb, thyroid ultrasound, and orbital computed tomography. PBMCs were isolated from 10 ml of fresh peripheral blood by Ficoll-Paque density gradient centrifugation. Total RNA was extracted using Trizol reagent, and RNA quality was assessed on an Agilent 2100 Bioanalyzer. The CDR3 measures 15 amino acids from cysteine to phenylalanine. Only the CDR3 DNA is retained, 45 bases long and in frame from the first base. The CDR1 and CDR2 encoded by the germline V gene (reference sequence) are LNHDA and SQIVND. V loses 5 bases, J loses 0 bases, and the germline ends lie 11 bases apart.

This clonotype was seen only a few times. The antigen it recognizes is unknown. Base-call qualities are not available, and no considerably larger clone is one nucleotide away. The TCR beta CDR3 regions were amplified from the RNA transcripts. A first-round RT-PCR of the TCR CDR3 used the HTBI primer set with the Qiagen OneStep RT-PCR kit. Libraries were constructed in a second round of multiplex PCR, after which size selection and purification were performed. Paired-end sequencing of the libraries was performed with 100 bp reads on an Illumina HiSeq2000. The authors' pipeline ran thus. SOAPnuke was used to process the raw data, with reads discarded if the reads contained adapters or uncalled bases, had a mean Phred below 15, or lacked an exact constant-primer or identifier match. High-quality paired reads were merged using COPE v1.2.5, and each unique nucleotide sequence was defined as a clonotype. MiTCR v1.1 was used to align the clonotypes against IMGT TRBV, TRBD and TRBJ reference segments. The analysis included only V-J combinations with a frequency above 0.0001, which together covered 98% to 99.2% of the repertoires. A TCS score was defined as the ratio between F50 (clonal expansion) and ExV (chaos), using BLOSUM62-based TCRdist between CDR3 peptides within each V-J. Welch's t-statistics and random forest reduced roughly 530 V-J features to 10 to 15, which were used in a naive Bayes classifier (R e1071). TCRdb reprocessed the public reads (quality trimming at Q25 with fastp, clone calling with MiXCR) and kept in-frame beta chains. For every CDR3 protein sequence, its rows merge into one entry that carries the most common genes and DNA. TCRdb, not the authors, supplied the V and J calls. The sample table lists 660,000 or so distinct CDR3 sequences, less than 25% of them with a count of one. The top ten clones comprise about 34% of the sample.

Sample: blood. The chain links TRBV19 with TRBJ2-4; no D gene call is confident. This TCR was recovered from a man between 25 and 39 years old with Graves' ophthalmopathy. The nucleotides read TGTGCCAGTAGTGTCGACGTATCAGCCAAAAACATTCAGTACTTC. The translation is CASSVDVSAKNIQYF.